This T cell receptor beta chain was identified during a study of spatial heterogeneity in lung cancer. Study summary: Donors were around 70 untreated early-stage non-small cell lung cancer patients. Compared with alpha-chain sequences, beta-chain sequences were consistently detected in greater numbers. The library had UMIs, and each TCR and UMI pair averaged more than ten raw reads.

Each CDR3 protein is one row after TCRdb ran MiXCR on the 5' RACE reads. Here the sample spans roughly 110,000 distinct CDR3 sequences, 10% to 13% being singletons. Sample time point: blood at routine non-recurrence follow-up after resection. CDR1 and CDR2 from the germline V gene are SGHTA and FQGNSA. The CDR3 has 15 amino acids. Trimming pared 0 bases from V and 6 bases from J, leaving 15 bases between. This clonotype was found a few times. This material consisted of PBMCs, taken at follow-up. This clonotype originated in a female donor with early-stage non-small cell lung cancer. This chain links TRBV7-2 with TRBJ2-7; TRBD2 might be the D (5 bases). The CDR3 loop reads CASSLALFLAPEQYF. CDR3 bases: TGTGCCAGCAGCTTAGCGCTTTTCCTAGCACCCGAGCAGTACTTC.